The 20 T cell receptor beta chains reported below all come from one sample, sequenced in a study of T cells in Graves' hyperthyroidism and ophthalmopathy. Template material for amplifying TCR beta CDR3 regions consisted of RNA transcripts. The HTBI primer set drove a first-round RT-PCR of the TCR CDR3. In TCRdb, the multiplex PCR reads were re-called with MiXCR into one record per CDR3 protein. The data show 190,000 or so distinct CDR3 sequences, approximately 20% seen once. The specimen sequenced was blood. These TCRs come from a man between 35 and 55 years old with Graves' hyperthyroidism.

This clonotype was recorded many times. The chain links TRBV12-3 or TRBV12-4 to TRBJ2-2, with D possibly TRBD1 on 7 matching bases. This CDR3 region has 15 residues. Trimming shortened V by 5 bases and J by 4 bases, and 14 bases separated the two germline ends. CDR3 coding DNA: TGTGCCAGCAGTGTCCAGGGGGGAACCACCGGGGAGCTGTTTTTT. Its protein product is CASSVQGGTTGELFF.

In this sample, this clonotype turned up many times. The chain uses TRBV5-4 and TRBJ2-3; 7 bases match TRBD2. V was clipped by 0 bases and J by 6 bases; unmatched bases: 7. This CDR3 region has 15 residues. The germline V gene encodes CDR1 SGHNT and CDR2 YYREEE (reference sequence). The CDR3 loop is CASSLASGRGDTQYF. The CDR3 bases are TGTGCCAGCAGCTTGGCCTCGGGGAGGGGTGATACGCAGTATTTT.

The J gene is TRBJ1-2, the V gene TRBV6-1; possible D gene TRBD1, 5 bases. The V and J ends lost 6 bases and 6 bases respectively, with 14 bases between them. The length of the CDR3 is 13 residues. CDR1 is MNHNS, CDR2 SASEGT, per germline. Here the CDR3 reads CASRDQGLDGYTF. The DNA for the CDR3 is TGTGCCAGCAGAGACCAGGGTTTGGATGGCTACACCTTC.

The rearrangement joins TRBV29-1 to TRBJ1-1; possible D gene TRBD1, 6 bases. The germline gives CDR1 SQVTM, CDR2 ANQGSEA. This CDR3 region has 14 residues. Trimming removed 4 bases at V and 4 bases at J, with 16 bases between. The CDR3 DNA sequence: TGCAGCGTTGTGTTAGGGGACATTGGCACTGAAGCTTTCTTT. It yields the protein CSVVLGDIGTEAFF.

This clonotype showed up many times. The chain couples TRBV7-3 to TRBJ2-3; 9 bases are shared with TRBD2. Losses at the gene ends were 2 bases for V and 1 base for J; bases not matched to a gene: 4. The CDR3 sequence is 16 residues long. Germline CDR1 and CDR2: SGHTA and FQGTGA. This chain's CDR3 is CASSLGVAGGTDTQYF. The CDR3 region has the DNA TGTGCCAGCAGCTTAGGGGTAGCGGGGGGCACAGATACGCAGTATTTT.

This clonotype was recorded at least ten times. This chain connects TRBV7-9 to TRBJ1-5; the D gene is possibly TRBD1 (5 bases). In germline, CDR1 is SEHNR, CDR2 FQNEAQ (reference sequence). The CDR3 contains 13 residues. V was pared by 1 base and J by 7 bases, with 8 bases between. The CDR3 coding sequence is TGTGCCAGCAGCTTAGGGGGCGGCCAGCCCCAGCATTTT. It codes for CASSLGGGQPQHF. Full variable domain (missing parts from reference TRBV7-9 and TRBJ1-5): DTGVSQNPRHKITKRGQNVTFRCDPISEHNRLYWYRQTLGQGPEFLTYFQNEAQLEKSRLLSDRFSAERPKGSFSTLEIQRTEQGDSAMYLCASSLGGGQPQHFGDGTRLSIL.

The chain uses TRBV6-1 and TRBJ1-2; D is possibly TRBD1 (5 bases). The V end lost 7 bases, the J end lost 6 bases, and 15 bases lay between the germline ends. Germline values: CDR1 MNHNS, CDR2 SASEGT. The CDR3 contains 13 residues. This chain's CDR3 is CASTKRQGDGYTF. The CDR3 DNA is TGTGCCAGCACCAAGCGTCAGGGTGATGGCTACACCTTC.

This clonotype was observed a few times. The chain has TRBV14 and TRBJ1-6, with D maybe TRBD1 (5 bases). The CDR3 spans 16 residues. In germline, CDR1 is SGHDN, CDR2 FVKESK. V was shortened by 3 bases and J by 4 bases, with 13 bases between the two germline ends. DNA for the CDR3: TGTGCCAGCAGCCATCACCCGGGGGTGTATAATTCACCCCTCCACTTT. It specifies CASSHHPGVYNSPLHF. Together with reference TRBV14 and TRBJ1-6, the CDR3 gives the full variable domain: EAGVTQFPSHSVIEKGQTVTLRCDPISGHDNLYWYRRVMGKEIKFLLHFVKESKQDESGMPNNRFLAERTGGTYSTLKVQPAELEDSGVYFCASSHHPGVYNSPLHFGNGTRLTVT.

The chain couples TRBV28 to TRBJ2-3; D may match TRBD1 or TRBD2 (6 bases each). Germline V gives CDR1 MDHEN, CDR2 SYDVKM. The CDR3 consists of 15 residues. V lost 6 bases, J lost 6 bases, and 19 bases lay in between. The CDR3 is CASSRMVGGDDTQYF. Written as DNA, the CDR3 is TGTGCCAGCAGCCGAATGGTGGGGGGCGACGATACGCAGTATTTT.

This clonotype was seen a handful of times. V gene TRBV5-4 combines with J gene TRBJ2-7; a weak D match, TRBD2 (5 bases). Germline assignment: CDR1 SGHNT and CDR2 YYREEE (reference sequence). The CDR3 covers 15 residues. Between the trimmed V and J ends, which lost 2 bases and 6 bases, there was a span of 18 bases. The CDR3 bases are TGTGCCAGCAGCTTAGGCGGGCCAAGCGAGCCCGAGCAGTACTTC. It yields the protein CASSLGGPSEPEQYF.

The chain employs TRBV19 and TRBJ1-2, with 11 bases that match TRBD1. Germline-derived CDR1 and CDR2 are LNHDA and SQIVND (reference sequence). The CDR3 extends over 16 amino acids. Trimming cost V 3 bases and J 6 bases; bases outside gene matches: 9. CDR3 sequence reads: CASSITRTGGSDGYTF. In DNA form, the CDR3 reads TGTGCCAGTAGTATCACACGGACAGGGGGCTCGGATGGCTACACCTTC.

In its sample, this clonotype was seen many times. This chain connects TRBV28 to TRBJ1-5, with 9 bases aligning to TRBD1. Germline values: CDR1 MDHEN, CDR2 SYDVKM. The CDR3 length is 15 residues. With V trimmed by 7 bases and J by 2 bases, 6 bases remained unmatched. Here the CDR3 reads CASNNRGQGNQPQHF. CDR3 bases: TGTGCCAGCAATAACAGGGGGCAAGGCAATCAGCCCCAGCATTTT. The whole variable domain, remainder taken from reference TRBV28 and TRBJ1-5, is DVKVTQSSRYLVKRTGEKVFLECVQDMDHENMFWYRQDPGLGLRLIYFSYDVKMKEKGDIPEGYSVSREKKERFSLILESASTNQTSMYLCASNNRGQGNQPQHFGDGTRLSIL.

This clonotype has at least ten counts. The V and J genes are TRBV28 and TRBJ1-4; no reliable D call. Germline CDR1 reads MDHEN; CDR2 reads SYDVKM. The CDR3 sequence is 15 residues long. Trimming cost V 5 bases and J 4 bases, with 14 bases left between them. CDR3 coding DNA: TGTGCCAGCAGTCCTTTTGGACGGAGTAATGAAAAACTGTTTTTT. Encoded protein: CASSPFGRSNEKLFF.

Many counts were recorded for this clonotype. The chain joins TRBV7-2 to TRBJ1-1; unclear D gene. Germline V lookup: CDR1 SGHTA, CDR2 FQGNSA. V lost 3 bases to trimming and J lost 4 bases, with 9 bases between them. This CDR3 spans 13 amino acids. This CDR3 is CASSFRMITEAFF. CDR3 nucleotide sequence: TGTGCCAGCAGCTTTCGCATGATCACTGAAGCTTTCTTT.

This clonotype appeared many times. The rearrangement uses TRBV20-1 and TRBJ1-2; the D gene is possibly TRBD1 (6 bases). Trimming cost V 6 bases and J 2 bases, with 10 bases left between them. Per germline, CDR1 DFQATT and CDR2 SNEGSKA (reference sequence). The CDR3 runs to 12 residues. In nucleotides, the CDR3 is TGCAGTGCACCGGGACACAACTATGGCTACACCTTC. Protein product: CSAPGHNYGYTF.

There are many counts of this clonotype. The chain links TRBV7-2 to TRBJ2-1, with D unclear. Germline-derived CDR1 and CDR2 are SGHTA and FQGNSA. Trimming removed 2 bases from V and 9 bases from J, with 8 bases in between. The CDR3 sequence is 12 residues long. CDR3 protein: CASSLPRGEQFF. DNA for the CDR3: TGTGCCAGCAGCTTACCTCGCGGTGAGCAGTTCTTC.

The sample holds many counts of this clonotype. CDR3 coding DNA: TGTGCCAGCAGTTTACACGCCAAGGGGGGAACTGAAGCTTTCTTT. This gives the protein CASSLHAKGGTEAFF. The V gene is TRBV12-3 or TRBV12-4, the J gene TRBJ1-1, with D perhaps TRBD1 (6 bases). This CDR3 is 15 amino acids long. V lost 2 bases and J lost 5, with 15 bases in between.

This sequence joins TRBV2 and TRBJ1-5; D may be TRBD1 (6 bases). Per the germline V gene, CDR1 is SNHLY and CDR2 is FYNNEI. Trimming cost V 2 bases and J 0 bases, with 17 bases left between them. The CDR3 consists of 18 residues. The CDR3 region is CASSERWGRVNSNQPQHF. As DNA, the CDR3 is TGTGCCAGCAGTGAAAGGTGGGGGCGGGTAAATAGCAATCAGCCCCAGCATTTT.

A few counts support this clonotype. V gene TRBV14 combines with J gene TRBJ2-7; tentatively, D is TRBD1 or TRBD2 (6 bases each). Deletions cut 4 bases from V and 0 bases from J, with 19 bases between. Germline CDR1 reads SGHDN; CDR2 reads FVKESK. This CDR3 has 17 residues. The CDR3 bases are TGTGCCAGCAGCCCCTTCGGTCGGGGGCGAACCTCCTACGAGCAGTACTTC. Translated: CASSPFGRGRTSYEQYF.

There are many counts of this clonotype. The rearrangement links TRBV3-1 to TRBJ2-1; 9 nucleotides agree with TRBD2. Germline V gene data show CDR1 as LGHDT and CDR2 as YNNKEL (reference sequence). After removal of 4 bases from V and 8 bases from J, the junction contained 6 bases not matched to a gene. The CDR3 length is 14 residues. This CDR3 is CASSPGTSSHEQFF. The CDR3 coding sequence is TGTGCCAGCAGCCCAGGGACTAGCAGCCATGAGCAGTTCTTC.